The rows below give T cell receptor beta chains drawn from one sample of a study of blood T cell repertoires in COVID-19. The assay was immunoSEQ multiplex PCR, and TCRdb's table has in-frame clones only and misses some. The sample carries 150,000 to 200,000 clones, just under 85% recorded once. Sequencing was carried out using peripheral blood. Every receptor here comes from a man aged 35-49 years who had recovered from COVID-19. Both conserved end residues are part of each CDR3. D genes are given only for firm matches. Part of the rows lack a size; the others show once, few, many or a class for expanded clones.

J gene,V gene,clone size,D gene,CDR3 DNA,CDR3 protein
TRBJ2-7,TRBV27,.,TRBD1,TGTGCCAGCAGTCAACTCCAGGGGGCAGGTCACGAGCAGTACTTC,CASSQLQGAGHEQYF
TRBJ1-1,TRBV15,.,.,TGTGCCACCAGCAGTATTGACATCTTTCAGAACACTGAAGCTTTCTTT,CATSSIDIFQNTEAFF
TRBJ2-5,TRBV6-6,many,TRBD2,TGTGCCAGCAGTTACTCCAGTAGCGGGAGAAAGACCCAGTACTTC,CASSYSSSGRKTQYF
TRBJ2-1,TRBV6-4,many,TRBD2,TGTGCCAGCAGTGAAGCGGGGGGGTCCTACAATGAGCAGTTCTTC,CASSEAGGSYNEQFF
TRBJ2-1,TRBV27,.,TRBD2,TGTGCCAGCAGTAGAACCGGGACTAGCGGGGGGTATGAGCAGTTCTTC,CASSRTGTSGGYEQFF
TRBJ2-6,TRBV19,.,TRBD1,TGTGCCAGTAGTACGGGACAGGGTCTCTCAGGGGCCAACGTCCTGACTTTC,CASSTGQGLSGANVLTF
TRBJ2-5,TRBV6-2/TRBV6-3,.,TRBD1,TGTGCCAGCAGTTCGACAGGGGGCGGGACCCAGTACTTC,CASSSTGGGTQYF
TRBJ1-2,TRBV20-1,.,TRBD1,TGCAGTGCTAGTGCGACAGGGTCGGATGGCTACACCTTC,CSASATGSDGYTF
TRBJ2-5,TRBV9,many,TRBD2,TGTGCCAGCAGCCCTCATAGCGGGAGGGGACAAGAGACCCAGTACTTC,CASSPHSGRGQETQYF
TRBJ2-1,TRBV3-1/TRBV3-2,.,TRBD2,TGTGCCAGCAGCCTTACTAGCGGGATTCTTAATGAGCAGTTCTTC,CASSLTSGILNEQFF
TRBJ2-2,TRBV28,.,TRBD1,TGTGCCAGCAGTTTCGGGACAGGGAGACTCGGGGAGCTGTTTTTT,CASSFGTGRLGELFF
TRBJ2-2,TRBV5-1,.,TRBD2,TGCGCCAGCACTAGGCGGGAGTCGGCCGGGGAGCTGTTTTTT,CASTRRESAGELFF
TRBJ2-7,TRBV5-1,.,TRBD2,TGCGCCAGCAGCTCACGACTAGCGGGAGACAACGAGCAGTACTTC,CASSSRLAGDNEQYF
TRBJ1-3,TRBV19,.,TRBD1,TGTGCCAGTAGTCGACAGGGGGCAGGAAACACCATATATTTT,CASSRQGAGNTIYF
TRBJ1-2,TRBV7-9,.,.,TGTGCCAGCAGCTTAGTTTCGTTGTCAGGGAATGGCTACACCTTC,CASSLVSLSGNGYTF
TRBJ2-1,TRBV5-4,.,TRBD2,TGTGCCAGCAGCTCCTCCCGTAAGACTAGCGGGAGGTTAGGGAATGAGCAGTTCTTC,CASSSSRKTSGRLGNEQFF
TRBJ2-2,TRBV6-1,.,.,TGTGCCAGCAGTGAGGGGGGGGCGCCCACCGGGGAGCTGTTTTTT,CASSEGGAPTGELFF
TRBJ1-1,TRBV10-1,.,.,TGCGCCAGCAGCCGAGAGCCCCGGGGGACCCATGAAGCTTTCTTT,CASSREPRGTHEAFF
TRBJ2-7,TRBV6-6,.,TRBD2,TGTGCCAGCAGTTACGGGAAAACTAGCGCCGACGAGCAGTACTTC,CASSYGKTSADEQYF
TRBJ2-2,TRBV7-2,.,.,TGTGCCAGCAGCTCGAAAACAATCAACACCGGGGAGCTGTTTTTT,CASSSKTINTGELFF
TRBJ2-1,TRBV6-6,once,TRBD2,TGTGCCAGCAGTTACAGGACTAGCGGGATTTATGGGGAGTTCTTC,CASSYRTSGIYGEFF
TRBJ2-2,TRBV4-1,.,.,TGCGCCAGCAGCCTCCAACAGAGTGGGCGGGCAAGGAACACCGGGGAGCTGTTTTTT,CASSLQQSGRARNTGELFF
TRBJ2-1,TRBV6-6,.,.,TGTGCCAGCAGTTACCGGGGGAACCACAATGAGCAGTTCTTC,CASSYRGNHNEQFF
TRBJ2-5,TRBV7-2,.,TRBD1,TGTGCCAGCAGCCCAAAACCGGGACAGGGGTGGGAGACCCAGTACTTC,CASSPKPGQGWETQYF
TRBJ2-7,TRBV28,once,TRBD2,TGTGCCAGCACCCCGACTAGCGGGTTCCTCGAGCAGTACTTC,CASTPTSGFLEQYF
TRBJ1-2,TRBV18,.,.,TGTGCCAGCTCACAAACCGACAGTAACTATGGCTACACCTTC,CASSQTDSNYGYTF
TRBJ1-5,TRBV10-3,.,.,TGTGCCATCAGTGAGTCTCTGGGGCGAGTCGGCCAGCCCCAGCATTTT,CAISESLGRVGQPQHF
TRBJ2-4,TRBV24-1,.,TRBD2,TGTGCCACCAGAACCCGGGGGGGGAACATTCAGTACTTC,CATRTRGGNIQYF
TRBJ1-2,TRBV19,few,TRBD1,TGTGCCGGACAGGGGGCTCGTGGCTACACCTTC,CAGQGARGYTF
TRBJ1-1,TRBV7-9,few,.,TGTGCCAGCAGCTCCTACACTGAAGCTTTCTTT,CASSSYTEAFF
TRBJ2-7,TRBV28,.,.,TGTGCCAGCAGCCGAGTGGGCGGGAAGACCTACGAGCAGTACTTC,CASSRVGGKTYEQYF
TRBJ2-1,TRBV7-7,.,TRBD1,TGTGCTAGCAGCTCAGGGGGCAGTAAGAATGAGCAGTTCTTC,CASSSGGSKNEQFF
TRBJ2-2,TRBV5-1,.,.,TGCGCCAGCACAGGAAACGGGAGATTTAACGGGGAGCTGTTTTTT,CASTGNGRFNGELFF
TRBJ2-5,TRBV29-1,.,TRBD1,TGCAGCGTTGAAATGGACAGGGAAGGAGAGACCCAGTACTTC,CSVEMDREGETQYF
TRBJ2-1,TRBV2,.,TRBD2,TGTGCCAGCACCCGACCCGGGAGGGACAATGAGCAGTTCTTC,CASTRPGRDNEQFF
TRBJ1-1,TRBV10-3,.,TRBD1,TGTGCCATCAGTGAGCAAGGACAGGGCGGCACTGAAGCTTTCTTT,CAISEQGQGGTEAFF
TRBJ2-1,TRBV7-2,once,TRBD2,TGTGCCAGCACCCCTAGCGGGAGCTACAATGAGCAGTTCTTC,CASTPSGSYNEQFF
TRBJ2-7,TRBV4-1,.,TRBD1,TGCGCCAGCAGCCAAGGTGGGACAGTCGAGCAGTACTTC,CASSQGGTVEQYF
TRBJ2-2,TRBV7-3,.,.,TGTGCCAGCACCCCCGAGAGGGACACCGGGGAGCTGTTTTTT,CASTPERDTGELFF
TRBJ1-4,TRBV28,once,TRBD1,TGTGCCAGCAGTTTAGGCGGGACAGGGAATGAAAAACTGTTTTTT,CASSLGGTGNEKLFF
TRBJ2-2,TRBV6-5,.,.,TGTGCCAGCAGGGCGGGGTGGACCGGGGAGCTGTTTTTT,CASRAGWTGELFF
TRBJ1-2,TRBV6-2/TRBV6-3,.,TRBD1,TGTGCCAGCAGTCCGGGACAGAGTTTTCGGCTTTATGGCTACACCTTC,CASSPGQSFRLYGYTF
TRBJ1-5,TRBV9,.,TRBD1,TGTGCCAGCAGCGCTGACAGGGGGTATCAGCCCCAGCATTTT,CASSADRGYQPQHF
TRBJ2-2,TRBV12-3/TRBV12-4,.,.,TGTGCCAGCAGTTACCACAGGGACGGGGAGCTGTTTTTT,CASSYHRDGELFF
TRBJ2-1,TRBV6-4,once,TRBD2,TGTGCCAGCAGTGAGACTAGCAGGGCCAATGAGCAGTTCTTC,CASSETSRANEQFF
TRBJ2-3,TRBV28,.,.,TGTGCCAGCAGTTTCGGGGTAGATACGCAGTATTTT,CASSFGVDTQYF
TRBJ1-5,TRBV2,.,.,TGTGCCAGCGATGTAGATAGCAATCAGCCCCAGCATTTT,CASDVDSNQPQHF
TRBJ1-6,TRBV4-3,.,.,TGCGCCAGCAGCCGTACAGCAACAAATTCACCCCTCCACTTT,CASSRTATNSPLHF
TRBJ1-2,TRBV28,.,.,TGTGCCAGCAGTTTACCCACGAGTCTTGGCTACACCTTC,CASSLPTSLGYTF
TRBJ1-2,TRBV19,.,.,TGTGCCAGTAGCCCCGGGGTCGCCTATGGCTACACCTTC,CASSPGVAYGYTF
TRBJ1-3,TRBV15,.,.,TGTGCCACCAGCAGAAAAACGAGGACAGACTCTGGAAACACCATATATTTT,CATSRKTRTDSGNTIYF
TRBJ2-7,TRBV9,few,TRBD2,TGTGCCAGCAGCACCGACCCTAGCGGGCTTTACGAGCAGTACTTC,CASSTDPSGLYEQYF
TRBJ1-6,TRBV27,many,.,TGTGCCAGCAGCTTTCGTGATTCACCCCTCCACTTT,CASSFRDSPLHF
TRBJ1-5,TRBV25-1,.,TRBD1,TGTGCCAGCAAAGGACAGGGAGGCAATCAGCCCCAGCATTTT,CASKGQGGNQPQHF
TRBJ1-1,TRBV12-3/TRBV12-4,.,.,TGTGCCAGCAGTTCGGGGCGCGGGGCTGAAGCTTTCTTT,CASSSGRGAEAFF
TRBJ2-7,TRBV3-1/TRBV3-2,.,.,TGTGCCAGCAGCCCCCCCAGACTTTCCTACGAGCAGTACTTC,CASSPPRLSYEQYF
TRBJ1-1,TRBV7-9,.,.,TGTGCCAGCAGCTTTAGAGGGAACACTGAAGCTTTCTTT,CASSFRGNTEAFF